The entry below gives a single T cell receptor (beta chain) sequence along with its context. CDR1 and CDR2 (germline): LNHDA, SQIVND (reference sequence). Trimming stripped 6 bases from V and 3 bases from J, with 12 bases between. The CDR3 runs to 13 residues. Original handling: Cell counts per sample came from amplifying reference gene primers. Here immunoSEQ multiplex PCR was the method, and the copy in TCRdb shows in-frame clones only, minus some. V and J calls and clone size are copied from that table; D and trimming were computed from the DNA. This sample yields about 380,000 clones, of which more than 70% are seen a single time; approximately 1.2% belongs to the top ten. This sample stems from a study of blood T cell repertoires in COVID-19. Overall study: Acute and convalescent COVID-19 samples came from the United States, Italy and Spain.

What the recovered Cohort 3 donors had was two negative PCRs, clearance, or symptom resolution. The sequence came from a woman under 30 who had recovered from COVID-19. Sequencing used PBMCs or T cells enriched from blood (not recorded which). The genes are TRBV19 and TRBJ2-7; D is unresolved. The CDR3 DNA reads TGTGCCAGTAGCATCAGAACCTTCTACGAGCAGTACTTC. The encoded protein is CASSIRTFYEQYF.